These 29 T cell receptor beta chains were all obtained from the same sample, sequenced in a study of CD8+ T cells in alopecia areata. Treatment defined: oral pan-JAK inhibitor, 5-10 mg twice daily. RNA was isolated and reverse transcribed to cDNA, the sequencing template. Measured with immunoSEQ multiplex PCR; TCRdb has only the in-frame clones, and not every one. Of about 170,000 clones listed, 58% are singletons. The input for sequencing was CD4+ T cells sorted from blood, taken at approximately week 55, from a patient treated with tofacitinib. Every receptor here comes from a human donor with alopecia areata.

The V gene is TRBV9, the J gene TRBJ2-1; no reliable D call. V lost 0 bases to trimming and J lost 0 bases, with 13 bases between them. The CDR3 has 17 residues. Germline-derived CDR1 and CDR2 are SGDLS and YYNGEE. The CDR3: CASSVESGSRSYNEQFF. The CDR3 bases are TGTGCCAGCAGCGTAGAATCCGGATCCCGCTCCTACAATGAGCAGTTCTTC.

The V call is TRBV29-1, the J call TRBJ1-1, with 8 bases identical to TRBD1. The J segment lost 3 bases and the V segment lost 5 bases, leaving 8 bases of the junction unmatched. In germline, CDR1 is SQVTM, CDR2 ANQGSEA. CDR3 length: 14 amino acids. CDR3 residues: CSVFPRGRYTEAFF. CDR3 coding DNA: TGCAGCGTTTTCCCCAGGGGGCGGTACACTGAAGCTTTCTTT.

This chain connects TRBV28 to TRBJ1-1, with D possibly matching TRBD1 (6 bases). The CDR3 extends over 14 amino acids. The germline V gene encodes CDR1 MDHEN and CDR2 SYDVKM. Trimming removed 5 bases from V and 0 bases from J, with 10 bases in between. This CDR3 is CASSSRGLNTEAFF. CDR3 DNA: TGTGCCAGCAGTAGCCGGGGGCTGAACACTGAAGCTTTCTTT.

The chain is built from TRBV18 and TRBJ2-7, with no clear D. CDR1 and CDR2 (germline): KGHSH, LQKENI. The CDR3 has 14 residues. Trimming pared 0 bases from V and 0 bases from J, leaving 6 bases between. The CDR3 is CASSPPTPSYEQYF. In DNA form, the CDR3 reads TGTGCCAGCTCACCACCGACTCCCTCCTACGAGCAGTACTTC.

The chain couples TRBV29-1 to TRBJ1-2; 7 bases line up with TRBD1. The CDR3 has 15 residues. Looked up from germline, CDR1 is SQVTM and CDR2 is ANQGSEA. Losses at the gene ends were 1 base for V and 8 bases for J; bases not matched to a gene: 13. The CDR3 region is CSVEAVTGPTFGYTF. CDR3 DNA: TGCAGCGTTGAAGCGGTGACAGGGCCCACGTTCGGCTACACCTTC.

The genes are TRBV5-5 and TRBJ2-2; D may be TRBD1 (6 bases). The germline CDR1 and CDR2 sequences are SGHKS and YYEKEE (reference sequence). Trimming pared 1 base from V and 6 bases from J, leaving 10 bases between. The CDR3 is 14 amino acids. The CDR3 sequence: CASSLTGTAGELFF. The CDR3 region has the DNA TGTGCCAGCAGCTTGACAGGGACGGCCGGGGAGCTGTTTTTT. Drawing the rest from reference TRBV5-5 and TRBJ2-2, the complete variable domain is DAGVTQSPTHLIKTRGQQVTLRCSPISGHKSVSWYQQVLGQGPQFIFQYYEKEERGRGNFPDRFSARQFPNYSSELNVNALLLGDSALYLCASSLTGTAGELFFGEGSRLTVL.

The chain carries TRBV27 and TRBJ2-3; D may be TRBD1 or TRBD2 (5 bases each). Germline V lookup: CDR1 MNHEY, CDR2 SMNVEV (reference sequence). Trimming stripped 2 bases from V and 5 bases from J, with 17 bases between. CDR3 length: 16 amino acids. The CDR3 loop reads CASSLIGTPSQDTQYF. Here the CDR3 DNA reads TGTGCCAGCAGTTTAATCGGGACCCCGTCGCAAGATACGCAGTATTTT.

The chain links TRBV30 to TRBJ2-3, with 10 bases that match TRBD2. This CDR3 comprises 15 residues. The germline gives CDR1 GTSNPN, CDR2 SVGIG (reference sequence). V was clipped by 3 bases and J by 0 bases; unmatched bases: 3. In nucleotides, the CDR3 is TGTGCCTGGAGCCAACTAGCGGGGAGCACAGATACGCAGTATTTT. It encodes CAWSQLAGSTDTQYF.

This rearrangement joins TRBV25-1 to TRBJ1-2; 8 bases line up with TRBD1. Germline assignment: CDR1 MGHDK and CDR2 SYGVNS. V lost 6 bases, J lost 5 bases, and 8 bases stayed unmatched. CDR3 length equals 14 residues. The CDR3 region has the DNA TGTGCCAGCAGACCTCCACAGGGGGTGTATGGCTACACCTTC. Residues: CASRPPQGVYGYTF.

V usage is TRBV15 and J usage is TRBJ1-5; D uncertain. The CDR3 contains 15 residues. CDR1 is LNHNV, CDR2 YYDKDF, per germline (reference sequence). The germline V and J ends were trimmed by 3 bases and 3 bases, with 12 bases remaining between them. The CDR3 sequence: CATSSDKGVNQPQHF. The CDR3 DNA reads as TGTGCCACCAGCAGCGATAAGGGAGTCAATCAGCCCCAGCATTTT.

CDR3 in amino acids: CASSLDRHGETQYF. The DNA of the CDR3 is TGCGCCAGCAGCTTGGACAGACACGGAGAGACCCAGTACTTC. The genes are TRBV5-1 and TRBJ2-5, with D uncertain. CDR1 is SGHRS and CDR2 is YFSETQ in the germline V gene. The V end lost 0 bases, the J end lost 4 bases, and 10 bases lay between the germline ends. The CDR3 consists of 14 residues.

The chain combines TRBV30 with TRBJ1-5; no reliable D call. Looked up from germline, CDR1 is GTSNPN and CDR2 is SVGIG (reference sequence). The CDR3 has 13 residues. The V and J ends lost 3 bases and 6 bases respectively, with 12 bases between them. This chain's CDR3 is CAWSPGVGQPQHF. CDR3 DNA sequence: TGTGCCTGGAGCCCCGGGGTCGGTCAGCCCCAGCATTTT. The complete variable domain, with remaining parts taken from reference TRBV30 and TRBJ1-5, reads SQTIHQWPATLVQPVGSPLSLECTVEGTSNPNLYWYRQAAGRGLQLLFYSVGIGQISSEVPQNLSASRPQDRQFILSSKKLLLSDSGFYLCAWSPGVGQPQHFGDGTRLSIL.

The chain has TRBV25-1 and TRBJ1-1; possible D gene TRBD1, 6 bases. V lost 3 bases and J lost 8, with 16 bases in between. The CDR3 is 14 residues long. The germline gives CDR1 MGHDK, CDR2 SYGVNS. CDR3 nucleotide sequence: TGTGCCAGCAGTGATCCAGGGGACGCGATGGAAGCTTTCTTT. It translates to CASSDPGDAMEAFF.

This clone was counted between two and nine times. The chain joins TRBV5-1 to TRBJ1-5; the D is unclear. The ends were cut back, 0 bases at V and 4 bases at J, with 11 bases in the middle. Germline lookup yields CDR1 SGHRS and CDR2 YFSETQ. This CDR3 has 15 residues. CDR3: CASSLEGSTNQPQHF. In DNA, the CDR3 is TGCGCCAGCAGCTTGGAAGGCAGCACTAATCAGCCCCAGCATTTT.

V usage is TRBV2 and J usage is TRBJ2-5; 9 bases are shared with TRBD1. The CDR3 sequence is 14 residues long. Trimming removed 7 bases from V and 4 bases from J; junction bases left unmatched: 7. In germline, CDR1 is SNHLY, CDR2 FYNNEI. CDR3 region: CASTRQGVRETQYF. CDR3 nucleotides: TGTGCCAGCACCCGACAGGGGGTGAGAGAGACCCAGTACTTC.

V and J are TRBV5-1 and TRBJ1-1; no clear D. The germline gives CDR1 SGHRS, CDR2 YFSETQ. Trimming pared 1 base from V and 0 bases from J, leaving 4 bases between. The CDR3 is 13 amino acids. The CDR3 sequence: CASSLSVNTEAFF. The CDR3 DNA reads TGCGCCAGCAGCTTGTCCGTGAACACTGAAGCTTTCTTT.

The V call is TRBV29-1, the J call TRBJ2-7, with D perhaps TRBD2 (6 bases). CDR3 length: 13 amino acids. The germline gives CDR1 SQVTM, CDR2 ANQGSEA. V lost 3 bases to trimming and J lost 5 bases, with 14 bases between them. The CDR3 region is CSVDSEGGHEQYF. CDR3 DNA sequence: TGCAGCGTTGATTCGGAGGGTGGCCACGAGCAGTACTTC.

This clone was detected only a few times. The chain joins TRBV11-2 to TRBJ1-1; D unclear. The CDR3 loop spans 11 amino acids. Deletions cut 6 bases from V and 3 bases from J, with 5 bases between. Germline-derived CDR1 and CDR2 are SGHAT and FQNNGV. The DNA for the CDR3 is TGTGCCAGCAGTCCTCACACTGAAGCTTTCTTT. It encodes CASSPHTEAFF.

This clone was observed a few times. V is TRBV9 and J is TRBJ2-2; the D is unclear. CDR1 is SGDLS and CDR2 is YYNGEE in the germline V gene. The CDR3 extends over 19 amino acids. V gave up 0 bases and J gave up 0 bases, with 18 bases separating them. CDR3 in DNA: TGTGCCAGCAGCGTAGGCGGTATCGGCAGGATAACGAACACCGGGGAGCTGTTTTTT. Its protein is CASSVGGIGRITNTGELFF.

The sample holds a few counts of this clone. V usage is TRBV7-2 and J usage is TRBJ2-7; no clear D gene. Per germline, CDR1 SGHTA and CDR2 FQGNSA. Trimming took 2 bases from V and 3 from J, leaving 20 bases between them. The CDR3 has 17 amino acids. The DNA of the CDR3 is TGTGCCAGCAGCTTAACTGAATCCGTGACCCATGGCTACGAGCAGTACTTC. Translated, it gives CASSLTESVTHGYEQYF.

The CDR3 is CSVRDRVGGYTF. The CDR3 coding sequence is TGCAGCGTCCGGGACAGGGTAGGCGGCTACACCTTC. The chain links TRBV29-1 to TRBJ1-2; the match to TRBD1 covers 9 bases. The CDR3 sequence is 12 residues long. Germline V CDR1 and CDR2: SQVTM, ANQGSEA. Losses at the gene ends were 6 bases for V and 8 bases for J; bases not matched to a gene: 7.

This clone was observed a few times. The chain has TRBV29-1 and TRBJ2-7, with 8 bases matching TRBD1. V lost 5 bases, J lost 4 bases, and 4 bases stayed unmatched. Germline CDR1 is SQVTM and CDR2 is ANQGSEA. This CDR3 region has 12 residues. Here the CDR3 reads CSVTRDRYEQYF. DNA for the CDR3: TGCAGCGTTACCAGGGACAGGTACGAGCAGTACTTC.

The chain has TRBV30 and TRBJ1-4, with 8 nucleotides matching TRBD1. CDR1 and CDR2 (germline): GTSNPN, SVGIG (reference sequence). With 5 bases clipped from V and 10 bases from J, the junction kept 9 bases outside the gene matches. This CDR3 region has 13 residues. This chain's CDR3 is CAWSTGDVGKLFF. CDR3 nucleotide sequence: TGTGCCTGGTCGACAGGGGACGTGGGAAAACTGTTTTTT.

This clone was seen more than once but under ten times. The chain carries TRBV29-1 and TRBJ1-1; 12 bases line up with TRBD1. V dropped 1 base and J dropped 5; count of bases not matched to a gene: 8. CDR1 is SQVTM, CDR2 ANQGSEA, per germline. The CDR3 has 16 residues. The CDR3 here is CSVEVPGQGARTEAFF. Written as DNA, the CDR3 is TGCAGCGTTGAAGTCCCGGGACAGGGGGCGCGGACTGAAGCTTTCTTT.

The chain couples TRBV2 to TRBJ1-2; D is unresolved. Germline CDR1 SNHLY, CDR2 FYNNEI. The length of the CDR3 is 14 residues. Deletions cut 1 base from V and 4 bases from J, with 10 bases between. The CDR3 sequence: CASSEGLPSYGYTF. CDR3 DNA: TGTGCCAGCAGTGAAGGACTCCCTAGCTATGGCTACACCTTC.

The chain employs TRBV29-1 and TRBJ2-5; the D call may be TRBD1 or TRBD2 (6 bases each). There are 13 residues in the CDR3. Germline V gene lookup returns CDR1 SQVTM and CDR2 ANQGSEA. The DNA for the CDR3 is TGCAGTACCCGTTGGGGGGCTTTAGAGACCCAGTACTTC. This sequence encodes CSTRWGALETQYF.

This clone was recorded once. The CDR3 DNA sequence: TGTGCCAGCGATGCAGCAAATTCACCCCTCCACTTT. This gives the protein CASDAANSPLHF. This sequence joins TRBV6-1 and TRBJ1-6; D not resolved. There are 12 residues in the CDR3. The ends were cut back, 8 bases at V and 7 bases at J, with 9 bases in the middle. CDR1 and CDR2 from the germline V gene are MNHNS and SASEGT.

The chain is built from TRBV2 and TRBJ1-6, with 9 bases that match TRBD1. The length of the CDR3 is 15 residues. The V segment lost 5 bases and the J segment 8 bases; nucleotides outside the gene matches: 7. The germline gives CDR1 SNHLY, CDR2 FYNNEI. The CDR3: CASSLGTGSYSPLHF. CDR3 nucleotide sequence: TGTGCCAGCAGTCTTGGGACAGGGAGTTATTCACCCCTCCACTTT.

The CDR3 DNA reads TGTGCCAGCAGCTCCTCCCCATACCTCGAGCAGTACTTC. Protein: CASSSSPYLEQYF. This chain uses TRBV9 with TRBJ2-7; D ambiguous. V lost 4 bases and J lost 6, with 14 bases in between. The CDR3 covers 13 residues. CDR1 is SGDLS and CDR2 is YYNGEE in the germline V gene.